This T cell receptor beta chain stems from a study of T cell responses to AZD1222 COVID-19 vaccine. The study's findings and limits: No repertoire was sampled before or during the peak T cell response, only after it. Just a handful of AZD1222 recipients tested seropositive at baseline. It should be noted that donors were predominantly white British and more often female, and clonal diversity was possibly underestimated. Compared with day 0, the breadth and depth of the Spike-specific TCR repertoire rose significantly after two doses of AZD1222.

Germline CDR1 reads MDHEN; CDR2 reads SYDVKM. V lost 5 bases to trimming and J lost 8 bases; unmatched junction nucleotides: 11. The CDR3 spans 15 residues. About this clone itself: The antigen remains unidentified.

This table comes from immunoSEQ multiplex PCR, and its TCRdb copy is limited to in-frame clones, with some not included. The sample records some 79,000 clones, around 82% being singletons. The V call is TRBV28, the J call TRBJ1-4; TRBD1 aligns across 7 bases. Source: peripheral blood, taken 28 days after the second AZD1222 dose. The sequence was obtained from an adult who received the AZD1222 COVID-19 vaccine. CDR3 in amino acids: CASSLPGQRSEKLFF. In DNA, the CDR3 is TGTGCCAGCAGTCTGCCGGGACAGCGGAGCGAAAAACTGTTTTTT. The full variable domain, in which reference TRBV28 and TRBJ1-4 provide the parts outside the CDR3, is DVKVTQSSRYLVKRTGEKVFLECVQDMDHENMFWYRQDPGLGLRLIYFSYDVKMKEKGDIPEGYSVSREKKERFSLILESASTNQTSMYLCASSLPGQRSEKLFFGSGTQLSVL.